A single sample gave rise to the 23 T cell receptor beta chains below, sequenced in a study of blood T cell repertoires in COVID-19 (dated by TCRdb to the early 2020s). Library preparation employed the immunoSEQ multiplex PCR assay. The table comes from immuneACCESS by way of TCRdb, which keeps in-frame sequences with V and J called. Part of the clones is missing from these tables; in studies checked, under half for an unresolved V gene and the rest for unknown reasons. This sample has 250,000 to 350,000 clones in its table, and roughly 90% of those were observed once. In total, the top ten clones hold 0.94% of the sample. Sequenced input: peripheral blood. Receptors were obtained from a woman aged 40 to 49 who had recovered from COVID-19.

CDR3: CASSYSGNYNEQFF. The DNA of the CDR3 is TGTGCCAGCAGTTATAGCGGGAACTACAATGAGCAGTTCTTC. The chain joins TRBV27 to TRBJ2-1; TRBD2 agrees at 8 bases. The CDR3 loop spans 14 amino acids. Germline CDR1 and CDR2: MNHEY and SMNVEV (reference sequence). J gave up 3 bases and V 4 bases, and 2 bases lay outside the gene matches.

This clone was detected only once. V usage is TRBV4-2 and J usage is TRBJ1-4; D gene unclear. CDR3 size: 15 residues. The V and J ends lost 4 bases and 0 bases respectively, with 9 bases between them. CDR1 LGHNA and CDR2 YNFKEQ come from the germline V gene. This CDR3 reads CASSPRLTTNEKLFF. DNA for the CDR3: TGTGCCAGCAGCCCTAGGTTAACAACTAATGAAAAACTGTTTTTT.

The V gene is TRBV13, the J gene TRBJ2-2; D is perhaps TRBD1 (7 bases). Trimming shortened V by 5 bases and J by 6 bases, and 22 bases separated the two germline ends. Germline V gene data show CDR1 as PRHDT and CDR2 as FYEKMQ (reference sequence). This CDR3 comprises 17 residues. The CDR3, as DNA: TGTGCCAGCAGCCCCCGCCGGGGTGGAGGGGGCGCCGGGGAGCTGTTTTTT. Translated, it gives CASSPRRGGGGAGELFF. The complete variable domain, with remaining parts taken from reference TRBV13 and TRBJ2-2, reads AAGVIQSPRHLIKEKRETATLKCYPIPRHDTVYWYQQGPGQDPQFLISFYEKMQSDKGSIPDRFSAQQFSDYHSELNMSSLELGDSALYFCASSPRRGGGGAGELFFGEGSRLTVL.

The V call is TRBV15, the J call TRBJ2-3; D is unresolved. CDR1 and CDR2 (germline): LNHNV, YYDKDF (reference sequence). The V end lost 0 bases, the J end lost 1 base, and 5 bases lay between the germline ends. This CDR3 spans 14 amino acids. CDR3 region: CATSRDTGTDTQYF. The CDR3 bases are TGTGCCACCAGCAGAGATACGGGCACAGATACGCAGTATTTT.

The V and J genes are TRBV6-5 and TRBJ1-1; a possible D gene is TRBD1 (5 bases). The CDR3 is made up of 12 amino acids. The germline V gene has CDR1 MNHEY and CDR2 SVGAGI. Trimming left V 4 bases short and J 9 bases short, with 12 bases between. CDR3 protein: CASSSTDTKAFF. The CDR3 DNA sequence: TGTGCCAGCAGTTCCACGGACACAAAAGCTTTCTTT.

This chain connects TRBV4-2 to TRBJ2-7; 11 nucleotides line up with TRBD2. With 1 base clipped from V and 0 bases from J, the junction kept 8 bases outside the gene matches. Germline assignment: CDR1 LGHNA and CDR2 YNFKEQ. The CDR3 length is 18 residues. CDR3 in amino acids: CASSQGGLAAYISYEQYF. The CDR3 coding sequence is TGTGCCAGCAGCCAAGGGGGACTAGCGGCCTATATCTCCTACGAGCAGTACTTC.

CDR3 nucleotide sequence: TGTGCCACCTGGGAGGCAGCCTCCTACGAGCAGTACTTC. Its protein product is CATWEAASYEQYF. The chain joins TRBV27 to TRBJ2-7, with D tentatively TRBD2 (6 bases). Germline V gives CDR1 MNHEY, CDR2 SMNVEV (reference sequence). The CDR3 has 13 residues. V was shortened by 10 bases and J by 0 bases, with 13 bases between the two germline ends.

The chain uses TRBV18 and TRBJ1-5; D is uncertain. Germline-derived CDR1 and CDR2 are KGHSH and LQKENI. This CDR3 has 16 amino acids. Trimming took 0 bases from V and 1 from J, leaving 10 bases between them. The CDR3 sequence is CASSPPGSDSNQPQHF. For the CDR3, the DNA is TGTGCCAGCTCACCACCCGGGTCTGACAGCAATCAGCCCCAGCATTTT.

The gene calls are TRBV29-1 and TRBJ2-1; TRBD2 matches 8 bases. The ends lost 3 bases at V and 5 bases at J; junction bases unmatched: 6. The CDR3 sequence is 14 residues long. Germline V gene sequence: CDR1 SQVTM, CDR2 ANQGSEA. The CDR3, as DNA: TGCAGCGTTGATACTAGCGGCACCCACAATGAGCAGTTCTTC. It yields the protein CSVDTSGTHNEQFF.

CDR3 bases: TGCGCCAGCAGCATTCCAGGGGCCGAAAACACCATATATTTT. Translated: CASSIPGAENTIYF. The rearrangement uses TRBV4-1 and TRBJ1-3; TRBD1 is a possible D gene (6 bases). The germline V gene encodes CDR1 MGHRA and CDR2 YSYEKL. The CDR3 runs 14 residues. V was cut by 5 bases and J by 6 bases, with 14 bases left in between.

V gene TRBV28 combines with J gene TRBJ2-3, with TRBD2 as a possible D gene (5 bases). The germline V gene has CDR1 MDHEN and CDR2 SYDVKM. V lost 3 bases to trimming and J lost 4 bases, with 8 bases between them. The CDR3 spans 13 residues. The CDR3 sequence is CASSLSGADTQYF. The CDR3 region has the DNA TGTGCCAGCAGTTTGAGCGGCGCAGATACGCAGTATTTT.

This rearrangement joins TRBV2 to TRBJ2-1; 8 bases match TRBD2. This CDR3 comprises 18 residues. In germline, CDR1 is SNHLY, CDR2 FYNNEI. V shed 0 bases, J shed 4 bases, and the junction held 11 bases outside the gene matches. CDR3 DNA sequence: TGTGCCAGCAGTGAAGCCCTAATACTAGCGGAACGATACAATGAGCAGTTCTTC. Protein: CASSEALILAERYNEQFF.

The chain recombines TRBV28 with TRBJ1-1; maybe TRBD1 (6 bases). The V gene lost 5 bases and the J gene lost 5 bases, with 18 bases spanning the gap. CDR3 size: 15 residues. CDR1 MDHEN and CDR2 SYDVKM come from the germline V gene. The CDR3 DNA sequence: TGTGCCAGCAGTCCCCAATTAGAGAGGGGGACTGAAGCTTTCTTT. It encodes CASSPQLERGTEAFF.

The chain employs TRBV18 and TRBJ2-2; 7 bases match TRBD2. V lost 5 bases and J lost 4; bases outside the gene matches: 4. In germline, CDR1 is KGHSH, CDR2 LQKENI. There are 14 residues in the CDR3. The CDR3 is CASSVREVTGELFF. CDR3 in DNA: TGTGCCAGCTCAGTCCGGGAGGTCACCGGGGAGCTGTTTTTT.

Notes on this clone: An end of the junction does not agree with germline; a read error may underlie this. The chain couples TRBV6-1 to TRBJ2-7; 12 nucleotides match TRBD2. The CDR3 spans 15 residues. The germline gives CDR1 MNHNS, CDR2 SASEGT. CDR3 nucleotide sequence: TGTGCCAGCAGAGAAGGACTAGCGGGATTGTACGAGCAGTACTTC. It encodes CASREGLAGLYEQYF.

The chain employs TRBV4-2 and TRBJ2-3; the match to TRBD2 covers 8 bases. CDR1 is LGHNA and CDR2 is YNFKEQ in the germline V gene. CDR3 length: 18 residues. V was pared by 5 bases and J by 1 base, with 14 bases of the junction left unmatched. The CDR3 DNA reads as TGTGCCAGCAGCGTCCGAGGTAGCGGGGCCCGGGGCACAGATACGCAGTATTTT. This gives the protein CASSVRGSGARGTDTQYF.

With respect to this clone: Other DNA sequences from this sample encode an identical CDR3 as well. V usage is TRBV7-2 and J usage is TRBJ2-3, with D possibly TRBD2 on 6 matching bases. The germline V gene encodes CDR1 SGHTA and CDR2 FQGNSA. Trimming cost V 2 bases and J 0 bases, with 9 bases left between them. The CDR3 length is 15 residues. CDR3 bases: TGTGCCAGCAGCTTATACGGGACTAGCACAGATACGCAGTATTTT. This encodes CASSLYGTSTDTQYF.

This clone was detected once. The CDR3 DNA reads as TGTGCCAGCAGCTTAGGGGGCGCAGATACGCAGTATTTT. This translates into CASSLGGADTQYF. This chain connects TRBV7-3 to TRBJ2-3; TRBD1 might be the D (6 bases). Trimming left V 2 bases short and J 4 bases short, with 7 bases between. The CDR3 covers 13 residues. Germline CDR1 and CDR2: SGHTA and FQGTGA.

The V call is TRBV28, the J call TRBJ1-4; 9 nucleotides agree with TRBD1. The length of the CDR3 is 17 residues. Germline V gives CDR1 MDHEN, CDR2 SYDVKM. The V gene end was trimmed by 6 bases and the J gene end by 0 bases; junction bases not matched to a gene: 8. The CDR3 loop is CASSTQGAGTTNEKLFF. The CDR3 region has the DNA TGTGCCAGCAGCACACAGGGGGCGGGAACAACTAATGAAAAACTGTTTTTT.

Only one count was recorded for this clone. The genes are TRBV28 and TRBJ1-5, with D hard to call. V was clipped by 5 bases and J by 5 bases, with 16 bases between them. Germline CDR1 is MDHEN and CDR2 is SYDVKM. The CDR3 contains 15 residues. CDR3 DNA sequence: TGTGCCAGCAGTCCCCGACTTCGGATGGATCAGCCCCAGCATTTT. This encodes CASSPRLRMDQPQHF.

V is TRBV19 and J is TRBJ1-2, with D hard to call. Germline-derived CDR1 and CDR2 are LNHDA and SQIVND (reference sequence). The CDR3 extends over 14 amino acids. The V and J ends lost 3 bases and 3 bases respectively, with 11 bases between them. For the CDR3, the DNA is TGTGCCAGTAGTATTGGGTCGGGGTACTATGGCTACACCTTC. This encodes CASSIGSGYYGYTF.

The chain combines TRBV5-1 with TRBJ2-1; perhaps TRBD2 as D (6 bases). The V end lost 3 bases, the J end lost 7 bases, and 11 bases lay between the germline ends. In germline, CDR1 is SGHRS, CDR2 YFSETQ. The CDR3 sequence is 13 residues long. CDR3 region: CASSSYGRNEQFF. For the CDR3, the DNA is TGCGCCAGCAGCTCTTACGGGAGAAATGAGCAGTTCTTC.

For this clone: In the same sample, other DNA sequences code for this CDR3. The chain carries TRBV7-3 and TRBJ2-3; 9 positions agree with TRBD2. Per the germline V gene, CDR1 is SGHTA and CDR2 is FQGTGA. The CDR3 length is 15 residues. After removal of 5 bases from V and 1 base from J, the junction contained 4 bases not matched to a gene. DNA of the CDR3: TGTGCCAGCAGCCCACGACTAGCGGGCACAGATACGCAGTATTTT. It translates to CASSPRLAGTDTQYF.